This T cell receptor (beta chain) is from a study of blood T cell repertoires in COVID-19. Study-level information: Acute-phase and convalescent COVID-19 samples originated in the United States, Italy and Spain. PBMCs, B-cell-depleted T cells, or T cells provided the cDNA or gDNA that made up the material.

The CDR3 has 15 amino acids. CDR1 is SSHAT, CDR2 FNYEAQ, per germline (reference sequence). Study processing details: Reference gene primer amplification yielded estimated nucleated cell counts. Clones were sequenced by immunoSEQ multiplex PCR, and TCRdb holds only the in-frame ones, with some missing. D and trimming were read from the DNA, whereas the V and J calls and clone size are those reported in that table. In the table there are roughly 160,000 clones, around four fifths of which are singletons. As for this clone: Germline is not matched at one junction end, which may reflect a read error.

The V call is TRBV7-7, the J call TRBJ2-3, with 14 bases matching TRBD2. Sequences were obtained from peripheral blood. The TCR comes from a woman aged 60-75 years with acute or convalescent COVID-19. The CDR3 bases are TGTGCTAGCAGCCCGACTAGCGGGGGGGCAGATACGCAGTATTTT. Its translation: CASSPTSGGADTQYF.